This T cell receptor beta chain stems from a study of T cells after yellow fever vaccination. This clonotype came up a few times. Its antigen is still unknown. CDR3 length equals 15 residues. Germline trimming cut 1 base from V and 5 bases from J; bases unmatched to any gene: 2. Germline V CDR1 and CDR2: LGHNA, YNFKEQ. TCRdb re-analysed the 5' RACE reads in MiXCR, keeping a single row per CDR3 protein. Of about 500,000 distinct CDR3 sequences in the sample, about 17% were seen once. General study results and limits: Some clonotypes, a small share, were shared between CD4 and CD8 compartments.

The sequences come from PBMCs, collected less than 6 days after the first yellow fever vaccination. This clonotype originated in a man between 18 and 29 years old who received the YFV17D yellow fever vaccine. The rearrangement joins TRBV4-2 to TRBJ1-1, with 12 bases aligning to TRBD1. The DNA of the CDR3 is TGTGCCAGCAGCCAAGGGGACAGGGGGCTTACTGAAGCTTTCTTT. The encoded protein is CASSQGDRGLTEAFF.